This section outlines one T cell receptor (beta chain) sequence together with its context. This sample is drawn from a study of blood T cell repertoires in COVID-19. Clones were sequenced by immunoSEQ multiplex PCR, and TCRdb holds only the in-frame ones, with some missing. This table holds roughly 140,000 clones, 70% to 90% found once. The sample was peripheral blood. This TCR came from a woman in her forties or fifties with acute or convalescent COVID-19.

The CDR3 sequence is CASSLTPPGSGNTIYF. DNA for the CDR3: TGTGCCAGCAGCTTGACCCCTCCAGGCTCTGGAAACACCATATATTTT. The chain uses TRBV5-6 and TRBJ1-3; D call uncertain. The CDR3 is 16 residues long. Trimming took off 1 base at V and 0 bases at J, with 11 bases between the two ends. Germline V gives CDR1 SGHDT, CDR2 YYEEEE.